Listed below are T cell receptor beta chains from one sample, sequenced in a study of CD8 T cells in ankylosing spondylitis. TCRdb used MiXCR to reprocess the 5' RACE reads, holding one entry per CDR3 protein. This table has about 240,000 distinct CDR3 sequences, 20% to 30% appearing once. The sequenced sample consisted of blood, either unsorted or a sorted T cell fraction (not recorded which). These receptors all stem from a male donor with ankylosing spondylitis or in good health (not recorded which). Both conserved end residues are part of each CDR3. D genes are given only for firm matches. Size values are once, few and many counts, or a class for expanded clones, and some rows have none.

>TRBJ2-3|-|many|TRBV28
TGTGCCAGCAGATTAACGTTGGGGGGTGGGCAGTATTTT
CASRLTLGGGQYF
>TRBJ1-2|TRBD1|-|TRBV12-3/TRBV12-4
TGTGCCAGCAGTCTGGGACAGGGGGGTCGCGGCTACACCTTC
CASSLGQGGRGYTF
>TRBJ2-1|-|once|TRBV20-1
TGCAGTCTTAATGTCCCCTACAATGAGCAGTTCTTC
CSLNVPYNEQFF
>TRBJ2-1|-|-|TRBV29-1
TGCAGCGTCGGGACAGGGGTTCTTAGCGGGGGTTACAATGAGCAGTTCTTC
CSVGTGVLSGGYNEQFF
>TRBJ2-7|-|few|TRBV6-1
TGTGCCAGCACTCCCCAAGCAGGGACCTACGAGCAGTACTTC
CASTPQAGTYEQYF
>TRBJ2-1|-|-|TRBV20-1
TGCAGTGCTAGAGATCACCCCTGGGATGGATACAATGAGCAGTTCTTC
CSARDHPWDGYNEQFF
>TRBJ2-7|-|-|TRBV5-1
TGCGCCAGCAGCTATCGGTACAGGGTCTACGAGCAGTACTTC
CASSYRYRVYEQYF
>TRBJ2-7|TRBD2|many|TRBV5-1
TGCGCCAGCAACCCCGGGGGGGGCTCCTACGAGCAGTACTTC
CASNPGGGSYEQYF
>TRBJ1-6|-|many|TRBV10-3
TGTGCCATCAGTGAGGGCGGGCTGACACCCCTCCACTTT
CAISEGGLTPLHF
>TRBJ1-2|-|-|TRBV12-3/TRBV12-4
TGTGCCAGCAATTACGGAGCTGATGGCTACACCTTC
CASNYGADGYTF
>TRBJ2-7|-|many|TRBV20-1
TGCAGTGCTAGGATAACAGACAGTCAGACCTACGAGCAGTACTTC
CSARITDSQTYEQYF
>TRBJ2-3|-|many|TRBV29-1
TGCAGCGTTGCTTCGGGTAGAGATACGCAGTATTTT
CSVASGRDTQYF
>TRBJ2-1|TRBD1|-|TRBV20-1
TGCAGTGCTAGAGATCTGGGACAGGGGCAGTTCTTC
CSARDLGQGQFF
>TRBJ2-3|TRBD1|many|TRBV5-1
TGCGCCAGCAGCCCGGGACAGGTCCCCTATACGCAGTATTTT
CASSPGQVPYTQYF
>TRBJ2-2|TRBD2|once|TRBV10-2
TGCGCCAGCAGTGGGTTAGCGGGGGGTAACACCGGGGAGCTGTTTTTT
CASSGLAGGNTGELFF
>TRBJ2-7|-|many|TRBV4-1
TGCGCCAGCAGCCAAGAATCCCCAGGCCCCTACGAGCAGTACTTC
CASSQESPGPYEQYF
>TRBJ2-5|-|-|TRBV5-1
TGCGCCAGCAGCTTGGTGTCAAACGGGGAGACCCAGTACTTC
CASSLVSNGETQYF
>TRBJ1-6|-|-|TRBV25-1
TGTGCCAGCAGTGATCCAGGATATTCACCCCTCCACTTT
CASSDPGYSPLHF
>TRBJ2-3|-|-|TRBV4-2
TGTGCCAGCAGCCCTTGGCTCCTCTATACGCAGTATTTT
CASSPWLLYTQYF
>TRBJ2-1|TRBD1|-|TRBV20-1
TGCAGTGCTACACAGGGGGAAGATGAGCAGTTCTTC
CSATQGEDEQFF
>TRBJ2-1|TRBD2|-|TRBV15
TGTGCCACCAGCAGAGTGGCGGGGGGCTCCTACAATGAGCAGTTCTTC
CATSRVAGGSYNEQFF
>TRBJ2-5|-|-|TRBV11-2
TGTGCCAGCAGCTTTGGGGTCCAAGAGACCCAGTACTTC
CASSFGVQETQYF
>TRBJ2-4|TRBD1|many|TRBV12-3/TRBV12-4
TGTGCCAGCAGTAAAACAGGGGGCAAAAACATTCAGTACTTC
CASSKTGGKNIQYF
>TRBJ2-3|-|-|TRBV7-9
TGTGCCAGCAGCTTAGGCGCTGTGACCACAGATACGCAGTATTTT
CASSLGAVTTDTQYF
>TRBJ2-6|-|-|TRBV29-1
TGCAGCGTTGGCCGGGACACCCCCTCTGGGGCCAACGTCCTGACTTTC
CSVGRDTPSGANVLTF
>TRBJ1-6|-|many|TRBV4-1
TGCGCCAGCAGCCAAGCGACAGGTCTGAGGAAGTCCTATAATTCACCCCTCCACTTT
CASSQATGLRKSYNSPLHF
>TRBJ2-7|-|many|TRBV29-1
TGCAGCGTTGGTAGGAGCACCTACGAGCAGTACTTC
CSVGRSTYEQYF
>TRBJ2-7|TRBD1|-|TRBV3-1
TGTGCCAGCAGCCTGGGGACAGTTAGCTCCTACGAGCAGTACTTC
CASSLGTVSSYEQYF
>TRBJ2-3|TRBD1|many|TRBV10-3
TGTGCCATCCGACAGGGCGCAGATACGCAGTATTTT
CAIRQGADTQYF
>TRBJ2-7|-|once|TRBV15
TGTGCCACCAGCAGAGATGGTGACTCCGAGCAGTACTTC
CATSRDGDSEQYF
>TRBJ2-1|-|-|TRBV12-3/TRBV12-4
TGTGCCAGCAGTTTGGGGGGACACTGGATCTTC
CASSLGGHWIF
>TRBJ1-3|TRBD1|many|TRBV20-1
TGCAGTGCTAGGGCGGGACAGGGGCTTGCTGGAAACACCATATATTTT
CSARAGQGLAGNTIYF
>TRBJ2-7|-|few|TRBV6-4
TGTGCCAGCAGGGGTGACAGTCCACCCTACGAGCAGTACTTC
CASRGDSPPYEQYF
>TRBJ2-7|-|many|TRBV29-1
TGCAGCGTTGAACAGGGAAGCTACGAGCAGTACTTC
CSVEQGSYEQYF
>TRBJ1-1|-|many|TRBV18
TGTGCCAGCTCAGAACGGACAGCCCCCACTGAAGCTTTCTTT
CASSERTAPTEAFF
>TRBJ2-7|TRBD1|few|TRBV12-3/TRBV12-4
TGTGCCAGCAGTTTCCGGGGACAGGGTGACGAGCAGTACTTC
CASSFRGQGDEQYF
>TRBJ2-2|TRBD1|-|TRBV19
TGTGCCAGTAAACAGGGGTCAGTCTCGGGCACCGGGGAGCTGTTTTTT
CASKQGSVSGTGELFF
>TRBJ2-3|-|many|TRBV12-3/TRBV12-4
TGTGCCAGCAGTTTATGGGGGGGGGCCAACACAGATACGCAGTATTTT
CASSLWGGANTDTQYF
>TRBJ2-7|TRBD2|many|TRBV12-3/TRBV12-4
TGTGCCAGCAGTACAGGACTAGCGGGGTCTAGGGAGCAGTACTTC
CASSTGLAGSREQYF
>TRBJ2-5|TRBD1|-|TRBV2
TGTGCCAGCATGAGACAGGGGATGGAGACCCAGTACTTC
CASMRQGMETQYF
>TRBJ1-6|-|few|TRBV12-3/TRBV12-4
TGTGCCAGCAGTTTAATAGGGGTTTCACCCCTCCACTTT
CASSLIGVSPLHF
>TRBJ2-3|TRBD1|-|TRBV20-1
TGCAGTGCTTACGACAGGGGGGGCACAGATACGCAGTATTTT
CSAYDRGGTDTQYF
>TRBJ2-3|-|-|TRBV20-1
TGCAGTGCTAGACCGGGGGCGGGCACAGATACGCAGTATTTT
CSARPGAGTDTQYF
>TRBJ2-7|-|few|TRBV12-3/TRBV12-4
TGTGCCAGCAGTTTAATACAGGGAGGGTACGAGCAGTACTTC
CASSLIQGGYEQYF
>TRBJ2-7|TRBD1|-|TRBV5-5
TGTGCCAGCAGCACTTGGACAGGGGTCTACGAGCAGTACTTC
CASSTWTGVYEQYF
>TRBJ1-1|-|many|TRBV20-1
TGCAGTGCTAAACCGGACAGAGACACTGAAGCTTTCTTT
CSAKPDRDTEAFF
>TRBJ2-5|TRBD2|-|TRBV12-3/TRBV12-4
TGTGCCAGCACCCGTAGCGGGGGCGAGACCCAGTACTTC
CASTRSGGETQYF
>TRBJ1-2|TRBD1|many|TRBV20-1
TGCAGTGCTAGAGCCCCAGGGGGGATCCACGGTGGCTACACCTTC
CSARAPGGIHGGYTF
>TRBJ2-7|-|many|TRBV28
TGTGCCAGCAGTTTATCTGGGGCCCGGGAGCAGTACTTC
CASSLSGAREQYF
>TRBJ2-6|-|-|TRBV20-1
TGCAGTGCTAGAGATCATAGGAGCTCTGGGGCCAACGTCCTGACTTTC
CSARDHRSSGANVLTF
>TRBJ1-5|-|few|TRBV20-1
TGCAGTGCTAGAGGCACCCCAAGGTTTGAGGGGTATCAGCCCCAGCATTTT
CSARGTPRFEGYQPQHF
>TRBJ2-7|-|-|TRBV7-2
TGTGCCAGCAGCACGCACGGGCTCTCCTACGAGCAGTACTTC
CASSTHGLSYEQYF
>TRBJ2-7|-|-|TRBV12-3/TRBV12-4
TGTGCCAGCAGTCCGAGTGGGGGGGGGCGGAGCTCCTACGAGCAGTACTTC
CASSPSGGGRSSYEQYF
>TRBJ2-7|-|few|TRBV12-3/TRBV12-4
TGTGCCAGCAGTTTAACCACCGCCAACTCCTACGAGCAGTACTTC
CASSLTTANSYEQYF
>TRBJ1-1|-|few|TRBV29-1
TGCAGCGTGGCCGGGGCCGGGACTGAAGCTTTCTTT
CSVAGAGTEAFF